This TCR beta chain was recorded in a study of blood T cell repertoires in COVID-19. Looking at the study overall: Spain, Italy and the United States supplied samples that represented acute and convalescent COVID-19. The analysed material was cDNA or gDNA that came from T cells, B-cell-depleted T cells, or PBMCs.

Original methodology: Amplification with reference gene primers provided the estimates of nucleated cell counts. Some clones are missing from TCRdb's copy, which holds only in-frame ones; the method was immunoSEQ multiplex PCR. D and trimming come from the DNA, and the V and J calls and clone size come from that table. Of 50,000 or so clones in the sample, about nine tenths were seen once. Trimming pared 7 bases from V and 4 bases from J, leaving 16 bases between. The CDR3 runs 13 residues. Germline V gives CDR1 SQVTM, CDR2 ANQGSEA. The chain couples TRBV29-1 to TRBJ2-5; maybe TRBD1 (6 bases). The sequenced sample was peripheral blood. The receptor was isolated from a man aged 50 to 60 with active COVID-19. The CDR3 region is CSAEGWGRETQYF. DNA for the CDR3: TGCAGCGCCGAAGGATGGGGGCGAGAGACCCAGTACTTC.